The 19 T cell receptor beta chains given below trace back to one sample, sequenced in a study of blood T cell repertoires in COVID-19. Data came from immunoSEQ multiplex PCR; TCRdb stores just in-frame clones and leaves some out. The sample contains 200,000 to 300,000 clones, around 86% of which appear only once. The specimen sequenced was peripheral blood. These TCRs come from a woman aged 60-75 years who had recovered from COVID-19.

J is TRBJ1-1 and V is TRBV10-3; maybe TRBD1 (5 bases). This CDR3 spans 15 amino acids. Germline V gene data show CDR1 as ENHRY and CDR2 as SYGVKD. Trimming shortened V by 6 bases and J by 5 bases, and 19 bases separated the two germline ends. For the CDR3, the DNA is TGTGCCATCAGCAAAGATCCAGGGTCCGGGACTGAAGCTTTCTTT. It encodes CAISKDPGSGTEAFF.

This chain connects TRBV28 to TRBJ1-2; D gene ambiguous. The V gene lost 4 bases and the J gene lost 6 bases, with 9 bases spanning the gap. Germline V gene lookup returns CDR1 MDHEN and CDR2 SYDVKM. There are 12 residues in the CDR3. CDR3 in DNA: TGTGCCAGCAGTTATATAGATGATGGCTACACCTTC. It is translated as CASSYIDDGYTF.

J is TRBJ2-2 and V is TRBV6-4; no firm D call. The length of the CDR3 is 14 residues. Trimming cost V 5 bases and J 1 base, with 8 bases left between them. CDR1 is MRHNA and CDR2 is SNTAGT in the germline V gene. CDR3 sequence reads: CASSPKVNTGELFF. CDR3 DNA: TGTGCCAGCAGTCCTAAAGTGAACACCGGGGAGCTGTTTTTT.

A remark on this clone: The same CDR3 arises from other DNA sequences in this sample as well. This chain connects TRBV5-1 to TRBJ1-1, with 10 bases fitting TRBD1. Germline assignment: CDR1 SGHRS and CDR2 YFSETQ. This CDR3 is 14 amino acids long. V lost 3 bases and J lost 1; bases outside the gene matches: 0. CDR3 in DNA: TGCGCCAGCAGCTGGGACAGGGGGAACACTGAAGCTTTCTTT. It specifies CASSWDRGNTEAFF.

This clone has a single count. The V gene is TRBV7-2, the J gene TRBJ1-3, with a tentative D call TRBD1 (6 bases). V was pared by 2 bases and J by 2 bases, with 10 bases between. The CDR3 totals 15 residues. The germline V gene has CDR1 SGHTA and CDR2 FQGNSA. DNA of the CDR3: TGTGCCAGCAGCTTATACGCAGGGGCTGGAAACACCATATATTTT. Translating gives CASSLYAGAGNTIYF.

This clone was seen only once. The rearrangement uses TRBV15 and TRBJ1-2; weak D call: TRBD1 (5 bases). CDR3 length: 17 residues. The V end was cut by 0 bases, the J end by 6 bases, with 20 bases between. Germline lookup yields CDR1 LNHNV and CDR2 YYDKDF (reference sequence). CDR3 region: CATSRDWGGLFKDGYTF. In DNA form, the CDR3 reads TGTGCCACCAGCAGAGATTGGGGGGGTTTGTTCAAGGATGGCTACACCTTC.

The chain is built from TRBV5-1 and TRBJ1-5, with TRBD1 matching over 7 bases. The CDR3 covers 18 residues. The germline V gene has CDR1 SGHRS and CDR2 YFSETQ. The junction had 11 bases not matched to a gene; V was cut back by 1 base and J by 1 base. The CDR3 DNA reads as TGCGCCAGCAGCTTGTTCCCTGCCGGGACAGAAAGCAATCAGCCCCAGCATTTT. Its protein is CASSLFPAGTESNQPQHF.

This sequence joins TRBV5-1 and TRBJ1-5; 7 positions agree with TRBD1. With V trimmed by 4 bases and J by 7 bases, 5 bases remained unmatched. CDR1 and CDR2 from the germline V gene are SGHRS and YFSETQ. This CDR3 is built from 13 residues. CDR3 sequence (DNA): TGCGCCAGCAGCCTGACAGGGAGCCAGCCCCAGCATTTT. Translating gives CASSLTGSQPQHF.

CDR3 amino acids: CASSFSSWGDEQFF. CDR3 coding DNA: TGTGCCAGCAGTTTCTCCTCCTGGGGCGATGAGCAGTTCTTC. The V call is TRBV6-5, the J call TRBJ2-1; perhaps TRBD1 as D (5 bases). The V end was cut by 4 bases, the J end by 8 bases, with 15 bases between. This CDR3 has 14 residues. Germline CDR1 is MNHEY and CDR2 is SVGAGI.

The chain is built from TRBV19 and TRBJ1-6; 7 bases agree with TRBD1. J was trimmed by 6 bases and V by 9 bases; bases with no gene match: 5. This CDR3 spans 13 amino acids. Germline assignment: CDR1 LNHDA and CDR2 SQIVND (reference sequence). The CDR3 is CASQGDPNSPLHF. In DNA form, the CDR3 reads TGTGCCAGCCAGGGGGACCCTAATTCACCCCTCCACTTT.

The V call is TRBV15, the J call TRBJ1-6, with D maybe TRBD1 (6 bases). V gave up 8 bases and J gave up 0 bases, with 20 bases separating them. The germline CDR1 and CDR2 sequences are LNHNV and YYDKDF (reference sequence). The CDR3 consists of 18 residues. CDR3 residues: CATSSTGQRSSYNSPLHF. Here the CDR3 DNA reads TGTGCCACCTCGAGTACCGGACAGCGGAGCTCCTATAATTCACCCCTCCACTTT.

This chain joins TRBV24-1 and TRBJ2-3; D is undetermined. The germline V gene has CDR1 KGHDR and CDR2 SFDVKD. This CDR3 is 13 amino acids long. V lost 7 bases to trimming and J lost 5 bases, with 12 bases between them. CDR3 coding DNA: TGTGCCACCAGAGAACCAGGTGGAGATACGCAGTATTTT. It encodes CATREPGGDTQYF.

Note on this clone: Other DNA sequences in the sample encode the same CDR3. The gene calls are TRBV5-1 and TRBJ1-4, with 8 bases that match TRBD1. With 0 bases clipped from V and 5 bases from J, the junction kept 3 bases outside the gene matches. Germline CDR1 reads SGHRS; CDR2 reads YFSETQ. The CDR3 spans 15 residues. DNA for the CDR3: TGCGCCAGCAGCTTGGTCGGGACAGGCAATGAAAAACTGTTTTTT. Its protein product is CASSLVGTGNEKLFF.

The V gene is TRBV29-1, the J gene TRBJ2-1, with a weak D call TRBD1 (6 bases). The CDR3 has 11 residues. Germline values: CDR1 SQVTM, CDR2 ANQGSEA. V shed 5 bases and J shed 7 bases, with 9 bases lying between them. CDR3 sequence: CSVPTGNEQFF. CDR3 bases: TGCAGCGTTCCAACAGGGAATGAGCAGTTCTTC.

The chain couples TRBV3-1 (or the pseudogene TRBV3-2) to TRBJ1-5; TRBD1 aligns across 9 bases. Germline V lookup: CDR1 LGHDT, CDR2 YNNKEL (reference sequence). CDR3 size: 14 residues. With 5 bases clipped from V and 3 bases from J, the junction kept 2 bases outside the gene matches. The CDR3 bases are TGTGCCAGCAGCTACAGGGGGCTCAATCAGCCCCAGCATTTT. As protein: CASSYRGLNQPQHF.

The chain combines TRBV19 with TRBJ2-3; a possible D gene is TRBD1 (6 bases). Germline V CDR1 and CDR2: LNHDA, SQIVND (reference sequence). The ends were cut back, 3 bases at V and 3 bases at J, with 10 bases in the middle. This CDR3 has 14 amino acids. As DNA, the CDR3 is TGTGCCAGTAGTATCGGACAGCAGACAGATACGCAGTATTTT. Protein product: CASSIGQQTDTQYF.

The CDR3 loop reads CATSRGGGSYEQYF. CDR3 nucleotide sequence: TGTGCCACCAGCAGAGGTGGCGGCTCCTACGAGCAGTACTTC. The rearrangement links TRBV15 to TRBJ2-7; D gene ambiguous. The germline CDR1 and CDR2 sequences are LNHNV and YYDKDF (reference sequence). V was trimmed by 1 base and J by 0 bases, leaving 7 bases between them. This CDR3 spans 14 amino acids.

The genes are TRBV5-4 and TRBJ1-5, with D possibly matching TRBD1 (6 bases). In germline, CDR1 is SGHNT, CDR2 YYREEE (reference sequence). The CDR3 is made up of 13 amino acids. V shed 4 bases and J shed 7 bases, with 12 bases lying between them. CDR3 residues: CASSGGADQPQHF. The DNA for the CDR3 is TGTGCCAGCAGCGGGGGGGCCGACCAGCCCCAGCATTTT.

The chain couples TRBV5-5 to TRBJ2-1, with no clear D. This CDR3 has 12 amino acids. Germline assignment: CDR1 SGHKS and CDR2 YYEKEE (reference sequence). V lost 6 bases to trimming and J lost 8 bases, with 12 bases between them. In DNA, the CDR3 is TGTGCCAGCACCCCCTATTTCGATGAGCAGTTCTTC. This codes for CASTPYFDEQFF.